One T cell receptor (beta chain) is described in this entry. Its antigen remains unknown. At the DNA level, this CDR3 is encoded by other sequences in the same sample as well. This table comes from immunoSEQ multiplex PCR, and its TCRdb copy is limited to in-frame clones, with some not included. The sample includes 150,000 to 200,000 clones, 90% to 95% of them seen just once. This specimen comes from a study of T cell responses to AZD1222 COVID-19 vaccine. Study-level results: Repertoire samples came only from after the peak T cell response.

This receptor was obtained from an adult in good health. The sample here was peripheral blood, taken on day 0 of AZD1222 vaccination.

The CDR3 DNA sequence: TGTGCCAGCTCACCAGGCGGCGACTATGGCTACACCTTC. It specifies CASSPGGDYGYTF. The rearrangement joins TRBV18 to TRBJ1-2; D is uncertain. This CDR3 is built from 13 residues. Germline V lookup: CDR1 KGHSH, CDR2 LQKENI. V lost 2 bases, J lost 3 bases, and 7 bases lay in between.